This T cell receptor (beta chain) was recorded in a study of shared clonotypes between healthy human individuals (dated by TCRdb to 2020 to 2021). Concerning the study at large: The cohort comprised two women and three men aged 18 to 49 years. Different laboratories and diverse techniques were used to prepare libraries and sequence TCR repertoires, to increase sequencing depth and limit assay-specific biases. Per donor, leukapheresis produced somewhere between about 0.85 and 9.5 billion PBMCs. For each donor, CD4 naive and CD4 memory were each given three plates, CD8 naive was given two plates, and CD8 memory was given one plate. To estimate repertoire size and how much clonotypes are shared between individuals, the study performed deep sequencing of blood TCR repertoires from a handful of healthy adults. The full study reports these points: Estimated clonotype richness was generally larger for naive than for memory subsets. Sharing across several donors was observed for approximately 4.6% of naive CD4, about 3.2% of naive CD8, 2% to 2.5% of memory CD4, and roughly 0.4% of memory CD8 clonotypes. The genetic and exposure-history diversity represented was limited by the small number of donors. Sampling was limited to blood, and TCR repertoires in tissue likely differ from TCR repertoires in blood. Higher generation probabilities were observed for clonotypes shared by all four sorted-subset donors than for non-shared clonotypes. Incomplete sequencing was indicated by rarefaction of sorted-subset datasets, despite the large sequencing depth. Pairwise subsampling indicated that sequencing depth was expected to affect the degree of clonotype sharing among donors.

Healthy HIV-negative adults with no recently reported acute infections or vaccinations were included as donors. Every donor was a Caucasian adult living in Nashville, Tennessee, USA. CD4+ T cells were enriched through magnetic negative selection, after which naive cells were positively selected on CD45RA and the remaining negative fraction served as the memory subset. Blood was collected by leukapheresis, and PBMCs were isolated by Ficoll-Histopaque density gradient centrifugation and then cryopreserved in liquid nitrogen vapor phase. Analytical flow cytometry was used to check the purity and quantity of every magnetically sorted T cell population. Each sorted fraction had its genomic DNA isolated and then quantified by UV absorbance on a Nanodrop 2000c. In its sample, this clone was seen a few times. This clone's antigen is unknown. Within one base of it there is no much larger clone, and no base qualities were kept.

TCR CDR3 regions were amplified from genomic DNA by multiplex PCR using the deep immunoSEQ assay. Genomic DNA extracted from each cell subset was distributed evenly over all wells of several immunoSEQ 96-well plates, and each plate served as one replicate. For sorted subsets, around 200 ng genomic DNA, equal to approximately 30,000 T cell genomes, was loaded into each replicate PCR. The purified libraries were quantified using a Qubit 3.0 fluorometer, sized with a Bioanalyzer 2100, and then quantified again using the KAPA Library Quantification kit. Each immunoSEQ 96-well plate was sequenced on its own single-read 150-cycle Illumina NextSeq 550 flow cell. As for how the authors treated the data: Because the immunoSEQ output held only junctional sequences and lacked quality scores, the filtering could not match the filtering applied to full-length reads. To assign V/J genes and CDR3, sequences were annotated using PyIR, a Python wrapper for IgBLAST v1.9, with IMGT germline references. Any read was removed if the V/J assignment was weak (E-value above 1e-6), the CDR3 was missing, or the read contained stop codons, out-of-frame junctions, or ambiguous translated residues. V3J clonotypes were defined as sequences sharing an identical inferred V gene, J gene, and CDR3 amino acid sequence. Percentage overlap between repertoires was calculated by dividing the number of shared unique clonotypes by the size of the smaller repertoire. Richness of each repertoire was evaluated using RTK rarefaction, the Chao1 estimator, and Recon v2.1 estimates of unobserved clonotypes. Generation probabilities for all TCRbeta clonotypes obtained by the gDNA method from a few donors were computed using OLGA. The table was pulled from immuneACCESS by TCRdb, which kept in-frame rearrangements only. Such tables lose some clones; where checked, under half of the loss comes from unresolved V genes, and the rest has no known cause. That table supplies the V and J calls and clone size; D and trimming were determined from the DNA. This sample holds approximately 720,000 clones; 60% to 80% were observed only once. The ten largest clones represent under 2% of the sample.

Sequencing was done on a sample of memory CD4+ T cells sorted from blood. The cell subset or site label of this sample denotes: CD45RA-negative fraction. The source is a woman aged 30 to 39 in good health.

The CDR3 loop reads CASSITNEKLFF. The nucleotide sequence is given as TGTGCCAGCAGCATTACTAATGAAAAACTGTTTTTT. Recombination connected TRBV7-9 to TRBJ1-4, with the D gene uncertain. From a lookup of the germline V gene (reference sequence), CDR1 and CDR2 are SEHNR and FQNEAQ. Cut back by 5 bases and 2 bases, the V and J ends lie 3 bases apart. The CDR3 contains 12 residues, cysteine and phenylalanine counted. The entry retains the CDR3 DNA only, 36 bases that are in frame from base 1.